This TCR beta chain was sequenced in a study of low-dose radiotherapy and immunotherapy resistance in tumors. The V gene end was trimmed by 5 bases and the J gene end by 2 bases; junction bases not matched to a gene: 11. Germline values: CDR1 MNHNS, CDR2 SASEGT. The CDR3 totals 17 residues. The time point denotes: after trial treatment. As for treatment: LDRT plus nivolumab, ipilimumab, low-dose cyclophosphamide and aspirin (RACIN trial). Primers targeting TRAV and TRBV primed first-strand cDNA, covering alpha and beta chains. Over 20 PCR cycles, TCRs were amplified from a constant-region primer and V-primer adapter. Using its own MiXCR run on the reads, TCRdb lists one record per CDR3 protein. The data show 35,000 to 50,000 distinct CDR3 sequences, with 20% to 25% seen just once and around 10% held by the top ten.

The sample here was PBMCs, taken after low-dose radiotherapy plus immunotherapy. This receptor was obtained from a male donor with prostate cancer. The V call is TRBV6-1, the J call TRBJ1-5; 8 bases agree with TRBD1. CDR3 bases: TGTGCCAGCAGTCCCCGACAGGGGCTCGGGGGCAATCAGCCCCAGCATTTT. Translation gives CASSPRQGLGGNQPQHF.